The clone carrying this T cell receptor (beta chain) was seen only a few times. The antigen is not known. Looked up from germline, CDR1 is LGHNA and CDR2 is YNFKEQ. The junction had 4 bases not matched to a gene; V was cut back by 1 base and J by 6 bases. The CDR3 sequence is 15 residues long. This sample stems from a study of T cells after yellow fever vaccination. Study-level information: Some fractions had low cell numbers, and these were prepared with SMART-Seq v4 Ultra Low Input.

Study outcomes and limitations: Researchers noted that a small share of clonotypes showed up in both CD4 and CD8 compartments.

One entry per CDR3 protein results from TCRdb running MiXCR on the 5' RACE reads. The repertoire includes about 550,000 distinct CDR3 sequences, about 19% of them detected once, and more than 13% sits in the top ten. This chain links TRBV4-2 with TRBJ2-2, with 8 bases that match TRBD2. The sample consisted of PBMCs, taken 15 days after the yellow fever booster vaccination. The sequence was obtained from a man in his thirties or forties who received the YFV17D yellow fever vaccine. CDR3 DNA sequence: TGTGCCAGCAGCCAAGCAGCGGGAGCTGCCGGGGAGCTGTTTTTT. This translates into CASSQAAGAAGELFF.